The sequence of this T cell receptor (beta chain) was determined in a study of early T cells in non-severe SARS-CoV-2 infection. About the research overall: Whole-blood bulk RNA, unsorted, was sequenced, and chains were unpaired. General study results and limits: Matching results from VDJdb favored anti-spike CD8 responses, leaving private and CD4 specificities undetected.

V was shortened by 3 bases and J by 0 bases, with 9 bases between the two germline ends. The length of the CDR3 is 14 residues. CDR1 is MNHEY and CDR2 is SVGEGT in the germline V gene. At least ten counts were recorded for this clonotype. Its specificity is not known. Researchers tagged individual cDNA molecules with unique molecular identifiers. TCRdb re-derived calls from the 5' RACE reads in MiXCR, one entry per CDR3 protein. The sample holds around 28,000 distinct CDR3 sequences; 5.7% are singletons and the top ten take about 5.8%. The material sequenced was whole blood. The clonotype was recovered from an adult who was a healthcare worker with PCR-confirmed SARS-CoV-2 infection or an uninfected control (not recorded which). The chain recombines TRBV6-2 or TRBV6-3 with TRBJ2-7; no clear D gene. The CDR3 nucleotides read TGTGCCAGCAGTTATTGGTCCCACTCCTACGAGCAGTACTTC. Translated, it gives CASSYWSHSYEQYF.